Presented here are 6 T cell receptor beta chains from one specimen sequenced in a study of early T cells in non-severe SARS-CoV-2 infection. MiXCR, run by TCRdb on the 5' RACE reads, gives a single entry per CDR3 protein. Found here are tens of thousands of distinct CDR3 sequences, about a tenth of them singletons; the top ten hold around 20%. Sequenced input: whole blood. All receptors derive from an adult who was a healthcare worker with PCR-confirmed SARS-CoV-2 infection or an uninfected control (not recorded which).

This clonotype was counted only a few times. The J gene is TRBJ1-5, the V gene TRBV6-1; 8 nucleotides agree with TRBD1. The CDR3 is 16 residues long. The germline gives CDR1 MNHNS, CDR2 SASEGT. Trimming removed 6 bases from V and 0 bases from J; junction bases left unmatched: 7. The CDR3 region has the DNA TGTGCCAGCAGGGGGACAGGCACTTATAGCAATCAGCCCCAGCATTTT. Translated, it gives CASRGTGTYSNQPQHF.

This clonotype was detected many times. This rearrangement joins TRBV5-1 to TRBJ2-3; a possible D gene is TRBD2 (5 bases). The CDR3 loop spans 15 amino acids. The ends were cut back, 0 bases at V and 8 bases at J, with 16 bases in the middle. Germline CDR1 SGHRS, CDR2 YFSETQ. This chain's CDR3 is CASSLASDRGGTQYF. Written as DNA, the CDR3 is TGCGCCAGCAGCTTGGCGTCCGATCGCGGAGGTACGCAGTATTTT.

The chain combines TRBV20-1 with TRBJ1-3; D is possibly TRBD1 (6 bases). The CDR3 contains 15 residues. Germline CDR1 reads DFQATT; CDR2 reads SNEGSKA (reference sequence). V lost 0 bases and J 2 bases, leaving 11 bases between the germline ends. The CDR3 is CSARDLGGTGNTIYF. The CDR3 DNA sequence: TGCAGTGCTAGAGATTTAGGGGGAACTGGAAACACCATATATTTT.

This clonotype was seen only a few times. The chain has TRBV7-2 and TRBJ2-5; no definite D call. Germline loops: CDR1 SGHTA, CDR2 FQGNSA. V lost 1 base and J lost 5, with 14 bases in between. This CDR3 has 15 residues. DNA for the CDR3: TGTGCCAGCAGCTTAGGTTGGACGAAGAGGGAGACCCAGTACTTC. The encoded protein is CASSLGWTKRETQYF.

The table lists this clonotype with a count of one. This chain connects TRBV19 to TRBJ1-1, with D maybe TRBD1 (5 bases). The V gene lost 4 bases and the J gene lost 3 bases, with 15 bases spanning the gap. This CDR3 is 15 amino acids long. CDR1 is LNHDA, CDR2 SQIVND, per germline (reference sequence). The CDR3 coding sequence is TGTGCCAGTAGTACAACAGGTGGTTCGGACACTGAAGCTTTCTTT. Residues: CASSTTGGSDTEAFF.

This clonotype was recorded a few times. This chain uses TRBV20-1 with TRBJ1-5; 10 bases line up with TRBD1. The V gene's germline CDR1 is DFQATT and CDR2 SNEGSKA (reference sequence). The V and J ends lost 3 bases and 6 bases, in that order; junction bases with no gene match: 5. The CDR3 consists of 14 residues. The DNA for the CDR3 is TGCAGTGCTAGCCCGACAGGGGGCGGTCAGCCCCAGCATTTT. Amino acids: CSASPTGGGQPQHF.